One TCR beta chain is described in this entry. CDR3 length equals 15 residues. V lost 6 bases to trimming and J lost 0 bases, with 13 bases between them. The V gene's germline CDR1 is SGHTA and CDR2 FQGNSA. In the original workflow: Reference gene primer amplification in the assay estimated nucleated cell counts. Sequencing was performed with immunoSEQ multiplex PCR; in TCRdb, only in-frame clones are kept and a portion is missing. For V, J and clone size, that table is used; D and trimming come from the DNA. The sample has 180,000 or so clones; 78% are singletons. The data are from a study of blood T cell repertoires in COVID-19. Whole-study context: Sites across the United States, Italy and Spain contributed samples from acute and convalescent COVID-19. Sources were T cells, B-cell-depleted T cells, or PBMCs; the material itself was cDNA or gDNA.

This sequence was found in a woman over 75 with active or convalescent COVID-19. The chain recombines TRBV7-2 with TRBJ2-3; possible D gene TRBD2, 5 bases. Sequencing was done on a sample of peripheral blood. The CDR3 sequence: CASSLIGGSTDTQYF. The DNA of the CDR3 is TGTGCCAGCAGTTTAATCGGCGGGAGCACAGATACGCAGTATTTT.